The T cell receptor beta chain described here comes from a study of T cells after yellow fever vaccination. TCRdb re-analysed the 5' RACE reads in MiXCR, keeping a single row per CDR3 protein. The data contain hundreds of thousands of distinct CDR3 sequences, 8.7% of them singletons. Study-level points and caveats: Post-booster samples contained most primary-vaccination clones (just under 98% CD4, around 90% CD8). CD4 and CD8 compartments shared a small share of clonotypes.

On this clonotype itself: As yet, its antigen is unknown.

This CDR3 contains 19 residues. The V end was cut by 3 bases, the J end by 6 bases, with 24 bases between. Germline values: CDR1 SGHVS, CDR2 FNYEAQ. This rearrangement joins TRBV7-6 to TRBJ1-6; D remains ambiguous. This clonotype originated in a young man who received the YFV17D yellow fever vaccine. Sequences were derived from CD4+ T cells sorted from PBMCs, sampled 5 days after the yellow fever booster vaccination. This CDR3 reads CASSFSNQVAGALNSPLHF. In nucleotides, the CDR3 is TGTGCCAGCAGCTTTTCCAATCAGGTGGCAGGAGCCCTTAATTCACCCCTCCACTTT.